The present entry profiles one T cell receptor (beta chain) with its context. The sample is drawn from a study of blood T cell repertoires in COVID-19. About the study: Italy, Spain and the United States were the sources of the convalescent and acute COVID-19 samples. T cells, B-cell-depleted T cells, or PBMCs supplied cDNA or gDNA.

CDR1 and CDR2 (germline): SGHTA, FQGNSA. The V and J ends lost 4 bases and 9 bases, in that order; junction bases with no gene match: 7. The CDR3 covers 15 residues. Authors' analysis steps: For nucleated cells, counts were estimated from reference gene primer amplification. The method was immunoSEQ multiplex PCR; TCRdb's version includes in-frame clones alone and lacks a portion of them. D and trimming were read from the DNA, whereas the V and J calls and clone size are those reported in that table. The sample carries more than 100,000 clones, 84% recorded once. The sequence was collected from a human donor in a cohort sampled during active COVID-19. Sequencing input: peripheral blood. V is TRBV7-2 and J is TRBJ2-1; 12 nucleotides line up with TRBD1. Here the CDR3 DNA reads TGTGCCAGCAGCTCCAAGGGGACAGGGGGCATTGAGCAGTTCTTC. Translating gives CASSSKGTGGIEQFF.